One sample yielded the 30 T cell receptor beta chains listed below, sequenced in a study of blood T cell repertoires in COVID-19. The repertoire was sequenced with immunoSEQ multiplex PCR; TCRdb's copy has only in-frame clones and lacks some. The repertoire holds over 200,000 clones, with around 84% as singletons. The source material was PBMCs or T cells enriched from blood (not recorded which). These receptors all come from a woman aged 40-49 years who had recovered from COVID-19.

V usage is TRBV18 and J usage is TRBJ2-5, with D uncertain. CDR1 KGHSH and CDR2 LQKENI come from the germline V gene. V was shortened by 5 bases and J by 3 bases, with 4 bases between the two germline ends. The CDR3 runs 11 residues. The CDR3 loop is CASSSKETQYF. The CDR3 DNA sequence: TGTGCCAGCTCATCAAAAGAGACCCAGTACTTC.

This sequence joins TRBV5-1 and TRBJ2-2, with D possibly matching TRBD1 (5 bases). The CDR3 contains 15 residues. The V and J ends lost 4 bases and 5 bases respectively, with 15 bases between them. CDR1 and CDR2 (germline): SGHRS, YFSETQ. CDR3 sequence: CASSPAMGQTGELFF. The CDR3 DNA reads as TGCGCCAGCAGCCCGGCGATGGGGCAAACCGGGGAGCTGTTTTTT.

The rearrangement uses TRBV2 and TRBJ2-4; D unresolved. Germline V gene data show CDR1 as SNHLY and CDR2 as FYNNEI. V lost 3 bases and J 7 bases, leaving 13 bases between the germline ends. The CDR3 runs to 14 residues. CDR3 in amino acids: CASSDGFEVNIQYF. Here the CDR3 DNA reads TGTGCCAGCAGTGATGGGTTCGAGGTCAACATTCAGTACTTC.

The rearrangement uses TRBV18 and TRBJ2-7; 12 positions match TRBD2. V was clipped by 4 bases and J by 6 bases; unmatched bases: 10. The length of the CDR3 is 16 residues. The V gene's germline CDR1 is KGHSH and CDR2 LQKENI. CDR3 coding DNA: TGTGCCAGCTCACGAGAGACTAGCGGGAGTTGGGTCGAGCAGTACTTC. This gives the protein CASSRETSGSWVEQYF.

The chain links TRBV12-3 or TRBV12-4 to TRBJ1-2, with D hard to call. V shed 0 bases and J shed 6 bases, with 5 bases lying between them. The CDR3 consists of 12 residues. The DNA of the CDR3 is TGTGCCAGCAGTTTAGCGCGGGATGGCTACACCTTC. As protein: CASSLARDGYTF.

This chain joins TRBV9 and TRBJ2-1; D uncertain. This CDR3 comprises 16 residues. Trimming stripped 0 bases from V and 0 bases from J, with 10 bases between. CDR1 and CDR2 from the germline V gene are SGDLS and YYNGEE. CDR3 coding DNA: TGTGCCAGCAGCGTAGGGCCGTCAAGCTCCTACAATGAGCAGTTCTTC. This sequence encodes CASSVGPSSSYNEQFF. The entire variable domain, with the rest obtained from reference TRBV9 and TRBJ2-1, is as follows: DSGVTQTPKHLITATGQRVTLRCSPRSGDLSVYWYQQSLDQGLQFLIQYYNGEERAKGNILERFSAQQFPDLHSELNLSSLELGDSALYFCASSVGPSSSYNEQFFGPGTRLTVL.

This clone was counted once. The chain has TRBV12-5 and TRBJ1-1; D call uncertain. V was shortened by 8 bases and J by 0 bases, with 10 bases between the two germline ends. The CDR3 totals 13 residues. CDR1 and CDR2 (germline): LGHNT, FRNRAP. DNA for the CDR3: TGTGCTAGTTTGGGCGCGATGAACACTGAAGCTTTCTTT. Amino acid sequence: CASLGAMNTEAFF.

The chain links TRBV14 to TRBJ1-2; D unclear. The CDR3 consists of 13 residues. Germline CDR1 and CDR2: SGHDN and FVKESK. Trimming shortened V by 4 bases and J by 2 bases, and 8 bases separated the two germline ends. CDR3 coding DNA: TGTGCCAGCAGCCGAGGTCAGAACTATGGCTACACCTTC. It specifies CASSRGQNYGYTF. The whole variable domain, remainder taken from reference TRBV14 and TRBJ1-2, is EAGVTQFPSHSVIEKGQTVTLRCDPISGHDNLYWYRRVMGKEIKFLLHFVKESKQDESGMPNNRFLAERTGGTYSTLKVQPAELEDSGVYFCASSRGQNYGYTFGSGTRLTVV.

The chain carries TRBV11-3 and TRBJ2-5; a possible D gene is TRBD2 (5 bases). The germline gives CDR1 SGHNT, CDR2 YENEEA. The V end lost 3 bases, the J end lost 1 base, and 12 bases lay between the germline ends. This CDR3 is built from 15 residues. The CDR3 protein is CASSFRGIGQETQYF. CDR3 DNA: TGTGCCAGCAGCTTCCGGGGAATAGGCCAAGAGACCCAGTACTTC.

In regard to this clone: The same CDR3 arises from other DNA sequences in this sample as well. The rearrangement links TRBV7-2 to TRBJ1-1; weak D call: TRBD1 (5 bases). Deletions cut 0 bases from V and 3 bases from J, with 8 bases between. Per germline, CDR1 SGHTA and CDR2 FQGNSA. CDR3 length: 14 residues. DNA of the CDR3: TGTGCCAGCAGCTTAGCGGGGGAGGACACTGAAGCTTTCTTT. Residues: CASSLAGEDTEAFF.

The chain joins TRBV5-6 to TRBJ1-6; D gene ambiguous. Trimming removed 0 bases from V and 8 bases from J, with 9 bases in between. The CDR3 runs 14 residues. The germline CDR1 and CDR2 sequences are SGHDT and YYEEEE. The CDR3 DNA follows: TGTGCCAGCAGCTTGGGCGAGGCTGATTCACCCCTCCACTTT. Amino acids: CASSLGEADSPLHF.

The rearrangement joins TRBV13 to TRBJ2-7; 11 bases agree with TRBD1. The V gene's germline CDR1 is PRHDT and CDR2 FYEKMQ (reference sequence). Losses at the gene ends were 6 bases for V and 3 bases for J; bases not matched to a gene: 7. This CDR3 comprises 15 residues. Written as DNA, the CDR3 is TGTGCCAGCAGTAGACCGGGACAGGGGGGCTACGAGCAGTACTTC. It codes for CASSRPGQGGYEQYF.

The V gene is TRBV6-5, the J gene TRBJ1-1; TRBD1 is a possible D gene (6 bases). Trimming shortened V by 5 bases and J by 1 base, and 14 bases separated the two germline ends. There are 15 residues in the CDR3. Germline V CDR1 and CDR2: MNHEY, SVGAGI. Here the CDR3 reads CASSPRGAQNTEAFF. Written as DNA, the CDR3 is TGTGCCAGCAGTCCGCGGGGGGCACAGAACACTGAAGCTTTCTTT.

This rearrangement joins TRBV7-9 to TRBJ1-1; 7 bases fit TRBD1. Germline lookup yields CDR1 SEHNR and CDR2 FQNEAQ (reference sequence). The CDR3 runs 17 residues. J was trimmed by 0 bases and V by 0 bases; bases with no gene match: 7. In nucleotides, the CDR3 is TGTGCCAGCAGCTTAGCGCAGGGGGGACAGATGAACACTGAAGCTTTCTTT. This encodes CASSLAQGGQMNTEAFF.

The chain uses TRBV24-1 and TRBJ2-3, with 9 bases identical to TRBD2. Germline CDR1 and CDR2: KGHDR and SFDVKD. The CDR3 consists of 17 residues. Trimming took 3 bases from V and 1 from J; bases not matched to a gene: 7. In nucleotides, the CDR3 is TGTGCCACCAGTGATAGACTAGCGGAGGGGGGCACAGATACGCAGTATTTT. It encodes CATSDRLAEGGTDTQYF.

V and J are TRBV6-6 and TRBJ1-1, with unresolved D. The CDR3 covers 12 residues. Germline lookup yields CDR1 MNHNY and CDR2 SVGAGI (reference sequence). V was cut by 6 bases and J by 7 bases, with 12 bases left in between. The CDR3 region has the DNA TGTGCCAGCAGCTACGTGGGGAGTGAAGCTTTCTTT. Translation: CASSYVGSEAFF.

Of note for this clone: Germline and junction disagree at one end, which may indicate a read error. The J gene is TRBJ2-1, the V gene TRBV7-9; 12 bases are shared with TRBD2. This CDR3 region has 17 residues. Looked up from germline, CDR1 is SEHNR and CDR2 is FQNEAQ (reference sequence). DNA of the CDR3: TGTGCCAGCAGCTTGACTAGCGGGAGTTCTTCCTTCAATGAGCAGTTCTTC. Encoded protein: CASSLTSGSSSFNEQFF.

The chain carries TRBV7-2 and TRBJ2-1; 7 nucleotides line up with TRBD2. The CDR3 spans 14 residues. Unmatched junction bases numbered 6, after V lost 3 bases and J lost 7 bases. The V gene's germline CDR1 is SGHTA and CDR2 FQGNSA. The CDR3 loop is CASSLGRAANEQFF. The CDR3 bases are TGTGCCAGCAGCTTGGGGAGGGCGGCGAATGAGCAGTTCTTC. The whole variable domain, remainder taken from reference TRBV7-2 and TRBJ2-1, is GAGVSQSPSNKVTEKGKDVELRCDPISGHTALYWYRQSLGQGLEFLIYFQGNSAPDKSGLPSDRFSAERTGGSVSTLTIQRTQQEDSAVYLCASSLGRAANEQFFGPGTRLTVL.

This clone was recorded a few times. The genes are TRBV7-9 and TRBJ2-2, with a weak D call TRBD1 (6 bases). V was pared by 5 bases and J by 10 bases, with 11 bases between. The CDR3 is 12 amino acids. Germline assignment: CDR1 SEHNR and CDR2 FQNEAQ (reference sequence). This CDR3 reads CASSPQGLELFF. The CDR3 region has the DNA TGTGCCAGCAGCCCCCAGGGGTTGGAGCTGTTTTTT.

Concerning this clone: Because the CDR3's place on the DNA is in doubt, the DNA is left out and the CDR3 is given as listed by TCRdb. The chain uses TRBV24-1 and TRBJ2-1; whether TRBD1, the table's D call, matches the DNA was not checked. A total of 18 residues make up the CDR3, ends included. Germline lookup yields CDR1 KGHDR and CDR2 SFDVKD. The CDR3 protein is CATSDLGTGQGANNEQFF.

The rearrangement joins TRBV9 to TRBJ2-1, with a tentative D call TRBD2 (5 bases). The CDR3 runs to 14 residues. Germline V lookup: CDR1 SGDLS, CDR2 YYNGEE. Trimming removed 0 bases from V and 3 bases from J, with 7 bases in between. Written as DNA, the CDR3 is TGTGCCAGCAGCGTAGGGGGAGACTACAATGAGCAGTTCTTC. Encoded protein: CASSVGGDYNEQFF.

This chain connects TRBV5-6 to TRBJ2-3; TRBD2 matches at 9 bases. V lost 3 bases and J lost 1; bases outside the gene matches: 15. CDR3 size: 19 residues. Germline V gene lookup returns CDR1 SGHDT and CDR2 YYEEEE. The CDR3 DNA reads TGTGCCAGCAGCTCCCTAGAAGGCGGGAGGGTGGTCGGCACAGATACGCAGTATTTT. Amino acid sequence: CASSSLEGGRVVGTDTQYF.

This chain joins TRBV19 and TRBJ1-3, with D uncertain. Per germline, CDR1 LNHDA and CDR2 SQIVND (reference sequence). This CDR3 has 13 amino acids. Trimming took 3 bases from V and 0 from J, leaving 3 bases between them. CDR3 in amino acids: CASSISSGNTIYF. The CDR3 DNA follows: TGTGCCAGTAGTATCAGCTCTGGAAACACCATATATTTT.

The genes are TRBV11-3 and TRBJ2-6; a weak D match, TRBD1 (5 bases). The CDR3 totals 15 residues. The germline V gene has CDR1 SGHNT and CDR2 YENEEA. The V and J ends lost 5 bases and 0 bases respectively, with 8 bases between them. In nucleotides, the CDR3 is TGTGCCAGCAGCCAAGGGGTCTCTGGGGCCAACGTCCTGACTTTC. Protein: CASSQGVSGANVLTF.

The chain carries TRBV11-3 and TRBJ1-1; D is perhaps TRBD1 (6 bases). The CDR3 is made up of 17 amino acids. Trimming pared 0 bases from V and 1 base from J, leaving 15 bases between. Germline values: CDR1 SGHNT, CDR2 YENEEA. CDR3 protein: CASSLDSGGLGNTEAFF. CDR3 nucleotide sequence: TGTGCCAGCAGCTTAGATTCGGGGGGCTTGGGGAACACTGAAGCTTTCTTT.

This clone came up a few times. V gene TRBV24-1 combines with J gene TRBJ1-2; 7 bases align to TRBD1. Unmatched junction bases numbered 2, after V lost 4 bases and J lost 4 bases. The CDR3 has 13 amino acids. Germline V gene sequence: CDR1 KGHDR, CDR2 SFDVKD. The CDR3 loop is CATSEGTAYGYTF. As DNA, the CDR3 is TGTGCCACCAGTGAAGGGACAGCCTATGGCTACACCTTC.

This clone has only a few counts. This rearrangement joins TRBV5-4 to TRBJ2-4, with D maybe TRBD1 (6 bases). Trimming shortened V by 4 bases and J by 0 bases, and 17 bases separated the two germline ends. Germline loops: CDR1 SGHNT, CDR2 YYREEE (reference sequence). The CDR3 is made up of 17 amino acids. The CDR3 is CASSPGPGELAKNIQYF. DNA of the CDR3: TGTGCCAGCAGCCCGGGCCCAGGGGAGCTAGCCAAAAACATTCAGTACTTC.

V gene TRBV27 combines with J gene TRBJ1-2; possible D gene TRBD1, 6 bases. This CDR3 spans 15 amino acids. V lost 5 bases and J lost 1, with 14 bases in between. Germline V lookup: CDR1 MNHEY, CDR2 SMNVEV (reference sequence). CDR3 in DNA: TGTGCCAGCAGTCTGGCCGGGACATATAACTATGGCTACACCTTC. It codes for CASSLAGTYNYGYTF.

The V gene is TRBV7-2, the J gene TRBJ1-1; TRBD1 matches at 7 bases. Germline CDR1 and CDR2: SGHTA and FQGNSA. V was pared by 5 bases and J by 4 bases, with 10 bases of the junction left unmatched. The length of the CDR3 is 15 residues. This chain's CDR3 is CASSPPRGRVTEAFF. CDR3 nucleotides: TGTGCCAGCAGCCCACCGAGGGGGCGGGTCACTGAAGCTTTCTTT.

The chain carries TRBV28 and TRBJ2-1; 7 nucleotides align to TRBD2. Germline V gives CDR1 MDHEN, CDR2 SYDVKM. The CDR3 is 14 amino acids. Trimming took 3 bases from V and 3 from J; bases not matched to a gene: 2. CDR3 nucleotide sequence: TGTGCCAGCAGTTTGGGGGGGAACTACAATGAGCAGTTCTTC. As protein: CASSLGGNYNEQFF.